This TCR beta chain was profiled in a study of T cell repertoires in cytomegalovirus infection. The CDR3 is made up of 15 amino acids. Germline V lookup: CDR1 LNHNV, CDR2 YYDKDF (reference sequence). Worth noting for this clonotype: Its target is unknown. Germline is not matched at one junction end, which may reflect a read error.

TCRdb used MiXCR to reprocess the reads, holding one entry per CDR3 protein. This table has around 710,000 distinct CDR3 sequences, about 29% appearing once. Whole-study findings and limits: HLA-C-restricted CMV clonotypes gave the most frequent clonotype in two of eight donors. CMV carriers with the relevant HLA were identified by cumulative public TCR beta family frequency.

The material sequenced was cultured CD8+ T cells from PBMCs, taken from culture after CMV antigen stimulation. The clonotype originates from a human donor in good health (CMV status not recorded). Some clones in this sample may be carry-over from other donors' samples. The chain recombines TRBV15 with TRBJ2-5, with D maybe TRBD1 (5 bases). The CDR3 spells CATRRDQGLQETQYF. CDR3 nucleotides: TGTGCCACCAGGAGAGACCAGGGATTACAAGAGACCCAGTACTTC. The full variable domain, in which reference TRBV15 and TRBJ2-5 provide the parts outside the CDR3, is DAMVIQNPRYQVTQFGKPVTLSCSQTLNHNVMYWYQQKSSQAPKLLFHYYDKDFNNEADTPDNFQSRRPNTSFCFLDIRSPGLGDTAMYLCATRRDQGLQETQYFGPGTRLLVL.